This note documents a single TCR beta chain sequence. Libraries were prepared by immunoSEQ multiplex PCR; TCRdb keeps only in-frame clonotypes and omits some of them. This table has tens of thousands of clones, about 90% appearing once. The sample is drawn from a study of T cell changes during pregnancy in multiple sclerosis. The sequences come from peripheral blood, collected in the second trimester of pregnancy. This clonotype was sampled from a female donor in good health, enrolled as a control in a pregnancy study.

CDR3 region: CASSKGGASDLGQFF. The CDR3 nucleotides read TGTGCCAGCTCTAAGGGAGGGGCTAGCGACCTGGGGCAGTTCTTC. The gene calls are TRBV7-2 and TRBJ2-1; 7 positions agree with TRBD2. With 8 bases clipped from V and 12 bases from J, the junction kept 19 bases outside the gene matches. Germline CDR1 is SGHTA and CDR2 is FQGNSA. This CDR3 has 15 residues.